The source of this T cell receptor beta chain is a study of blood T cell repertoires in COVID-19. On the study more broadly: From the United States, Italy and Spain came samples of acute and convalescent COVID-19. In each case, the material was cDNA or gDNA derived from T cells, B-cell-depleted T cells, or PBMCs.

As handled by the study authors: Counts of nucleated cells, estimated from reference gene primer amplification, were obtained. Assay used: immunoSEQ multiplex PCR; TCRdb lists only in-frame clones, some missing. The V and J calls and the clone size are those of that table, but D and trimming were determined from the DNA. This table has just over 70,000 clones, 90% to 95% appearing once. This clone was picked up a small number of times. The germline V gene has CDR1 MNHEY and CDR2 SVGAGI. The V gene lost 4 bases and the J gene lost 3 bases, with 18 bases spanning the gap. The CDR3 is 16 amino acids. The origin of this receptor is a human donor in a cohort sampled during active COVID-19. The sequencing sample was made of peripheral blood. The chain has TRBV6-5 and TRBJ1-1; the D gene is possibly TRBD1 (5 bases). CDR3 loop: CASSSPSNSRDTEAFF. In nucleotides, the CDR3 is TGTGCCAGCAGTTCCCCTTCTAATTCCAGGGACACTGAAGCTTTCTTT.